The entry below gives a single T cell receptor beta chain sequence along with its context. This specimen belongs to a study of blood T cell repertoires in COVID-19. Repertoires were generated with immunoSEQ multiplex PCR, while TCRdb's copy carries only in-frame clones and drops some. The table includes approximately 170,000 clones, 70% to 85% detected once. J lost 9 bases, V lost 2 bases, and 7 bases had no gene match. The length of the CDR3 is 15 residues. The V gene's germline CDR1 is MNHNS and CDR2 SASEGT. The TCR comes from a man in his sixties who had recovered from COVID-19. Sequenced input: peripheral blood. The rearrangement uses TRBV6-1 and TRBJ2-1, with 10 bases lining up with TRBD2. In DNA form, the CDR3 reads TGTGCCAGCAGTGAAACAGCGGGGGGGCTGGGTGAGCAGTTCTTC. Residues: CASSETAGGLGEQFF.